One and the same sample provided the 27 T cell receptor beta chains below, sequenced in a study of chemoradiotherapy in HPV16-positive cancers. The assay was immunoSEQ multiplex PCR, and TCRdb's table has in-frame clones only and misses some. The repertoire holds about 8,100 clones, with about three quarters as singletons. Sampling was done from a patient who underwent chemoradiotherapy. These receptors all come from a human donor with HPV-associated anogenital cancer.

J is TRBJ2-7 and V is TRBV7-2; possibly TRBD2 for D (5 bases). Trimming pared 4 bases from V and 3 bases from J, leaving 19 bases between. The V gene's germline CDR1 is SGHTA and CDR2 FQGNSA. The CDR3 totals 16 residues. The CDR3 is CASSWGAERVHYEQYF. DNA for the CDR3: TGTGCCAGCAGCTGGGGAGCGGAGCGTGTGCACTACGAGCAGTACTTC.

The chain uses TRBV29-1 and TRBJ1-4, with a tentative D call TRBD1 (6 bases). CDR1 is SQVTM, CDR2 ANQGSEA, per germline. The CDR3 totals 13 residues. The V and J ends lost 7 bases and 8 bases respectively, with 17 bases between them. The DNA of the CDR3 is TGCAGCGCTCAACAGGGTGTGGGGGAAAAACTGTTTTTT. It translates to CSAQQGVGEKLFF.

The chain recombines TRBV28 with TRBJ2-5, with 7 nucleotides matching TRBD1. Germline CDR1 reads MDHEN; CDR2 reads SYDVKM. This CDR3 comprises 15 residues. J gave up 2 bases and V 1 base, and 4 bases lay outside the gene matches. CDR3 protein: CASSLSPGQQETQYF. CDR3 coding DNA: TGTGCCAGCAGTTTATCACCGGGACAGCAAGAGACCCAGTACTTC.

The chain carries TRBV2 and TRBJ2-3; 13 positions match TRBD2. Germline V gene data show CDR1 as SNHLY and CDR2 as FYNNEI. V trimming: 7 bases; J trimming: 1 base; junction bases outside the gene matches: 8. The CDR3 has 17 residues. The CDR3 protein is CASNGLAGAVGTDTQYF. DNA for the CDR3: TGTGCCAGCAATGGACTAGCGGGGGCCGTCGGCACAGATACGCAGTATTTT.

This clone occurred a few times. The chain has TRBV5-1 and TRBJ1-1, with D maybe TRBD1 (5 bases). CDR1 is SGHRS and CDR2 is YFSETQ in the germline V gene. This CDR3 contains 15 residues. Deletions cut 0 bases from V and 2 bases from J, with 11 bases between. CDR3 in amino acids: CASSLGGQPNTEAFF. CDR3 coding DNA: TGCGCCAGCAGCTTGGGGGGCCAGCCTAACACTGAAGCTTTCTTT.

The V and J genes are TRBV4-3 and TRBJ1-1; no clear D gene. The germline V gene has CDR1 LGHNA and CDR2 YSLEER. V lost 0 bases, J lost 0 bases, and 14 bases lay in between. This CDR3 comprises 17 residues. The CDR3 sequence: CASSQEILGNLNTEAFF. DNA for the CDR3: TGCGCCAGCAGCCAAGAAATACTAGGAAACTTGAACACTGAAGCTTTCTTT.

The J gene is TRBJ2-1, the V gene TRBV9, with D perhaps given as TRBD1 or TRBD2 (5 bases each). This CDR3 is built from 14 residues. Germline CDR1 and CDR2: SGDLS and YYNGEE. Trimming cost V 4 bases and J 5 bases, with 13 bases left between them. CDR3 coding DNA: TGTGCCAGCAGCCCCACCGGGGCCAACAATGAGCAGTTCTTC. Translating gives CASSPTGANNEQFF.

The V gene is TRBV27, the J gene TRBJ1-3; D gene unclear. There are 12 residues in the CDR3. Germline lookup yields CDR1 MNHEY and CDR2 SMNVEV (reference sequence). Trimming pared 0 bases from V and 4 bases from J, leaving 1 base between. DNA for the CDR3: TGTGCCAGCAGTTTATCGGGAAACACCATATATTTT. Its translation: CASSLSGNTIYF.

V is TRBV27 and J is TRBJ1-1, with 7 bases that match TRBD1. Germline trimming cut 3 bases from V and 4 bases from J; bases unmatched to any gene: 5. Germline V lookup: CDR1 MNHEY, CDR2 SMNVEV (reference sequence). This CDR3 is built from 14 residues. The CDR3 DNA sequence: TGTGCCAGCAGTTTTCAGGGGGTAGGCACTGAAGCTTTCTTT. As protein: CASSFQGVGTEAFF.

The chain carries TRBV28 and TRBJ1-4; D not resolved. Germline V gene data show CDR1 as MDHEN and CDR2 as SYDVKM. Trimming pared 3 bases from V and 6 bases from J, leaving 8 bases between. The CDR3 sequence is 13 residues long. The CDR3 DNA sequence: TGTGCCAGCAGTTTGGGCGGGGATGAAAAACTGTTTTTT. Protein: CASSLGGDEKLFF.

This CDR3 is CAWSVGQSIQYF. The CDR3 region has the DNA TGTGCCTGGAGTGTTGGGCAGTCGATTCAGTACTTC. This sequence joins TRBV30 and TRBJ2-4; no definite D call. The V end was cut by 0 bases, the J end by 10 bases, with 10 bases between. Germline V gene sequence: CDR1 GTSNPN, CDR2 SVGIG (reference sequence). The CDR3 covers 12 residues.

The chain employs TRBV6-6 and TRBJ1-2, with D hard to call. Trimming stripped 4 bases from V and 1 base from J, with 13 bases between. Germline V CDR1 and CDR2: MNHNY, SVGAGI (reference sequence). CDR3 length: 15 amino acids. The chain's CDR3 is CASSSRTGDNYGYTF. The CDR3 DNA reads TGTGCCAGCAGTTCCCGGACGGGAGATAACTATGGCTACACCTTC.

The V and J genes are TRBV5-6 and TRBJ2-1; 7 nucleotides agree with TRBD1. CDR3 length equals 13 residues. The J segment lost 6 bases and the V segment lost 0 bases, leaving 0 bases of the junction unmatched. CDR1 is SGHDT and CDR2 is YYEEEE in the germline V gene. In nucleotides, the CDR3 is TGTGCCAGCAGCTTGGCAGGGGGCAATGAGCAGTTCTTC. Translating it yields CASSLAGGNEQFF.

This chain connects TRBV5-4 to TRBJ1-2; the D gene is possibly TRBD1 (5 bases). Germline V CDR1 and CDR2: SGHNT, YYREEE (reference sequence). Between the trimmed V and J ends, which lost 4 bases and 2 bases, there was a span of 15 bases. This CDR3 comprises 15 residues. In DNA, the CDR3 is TGTGCCAGCAGCCACCGGGGGACGGGCAACTATGGCTACACCTTC. This encodes CASSHRGTGNYGYTF.

This clone counts as medium-sized. The genes are TRBV7-9 and TRBJ1-6, with 7 bases aligning to TRBD1. V lost 3 bases, J lost 6 bases, and 5 bases stayed unmatched. CDR1 and CDR2 from the germline V gene are SEHNR and FQNEAQ (reference sequence). The CDR3 is 15 residues long. The CDR3 region is CASSFGTATNSPLHF. CDR3 nucleotides: TGTGCCAGCAGCTTTGGGACAGCCACTAATTCACCCCTCCACTTT.

The genes are TRBV5-8 and TRBJ1-5; no firm D call. The CDR3 is 15 amino acids. V lost 5 bases, J lost 0 bases, and 12 bases lay in between. Germline V gene data show CDR1 as SGHTS and CDR2 as YDEGEE. CDR3 DNA: TGTGCCAGCAGTTCAGGAGATTATAGCAATCAGCCCCAGCATTTT. Amino acid sequence: CASSSGDYSNQPQHF.

DNA of the CDR3: TGCGCCACGGGAGTAACCTATAACACTGAAGCTTTCTTT. As protein: CATGVTYNTEAFF. The V and J genes are TRBV4-1 and TRBJ1-1, with D unresolved. The V gene's germline CDR1 is MGHRA and CDR2 YSYEKL. The CDR3 consists of 13 residues. Trimming cost V 10 bases and J 2 bases, with 14 bases left between them.

The chain joins TRBV4-3 to TRBJ2-2; perhaps TRBD2 as D (6 bases). Trimming shortened V by 4 bases and J by 6 bases, and 24 bases separated the two germline ends. The CDR3 length is 18 residues. The V gene's germline CDR1 is LGHNA and CDR2 YSLEER. The CDR3 loop reads CASSRGVGNVGRAGELFF. In DNA, the CDR3 is TGCGCCAGCAGCCGCGGGGTTGGCAATGTTGGTAGGGCCGGGGAGCTGTTTTTT.

This clone was counted once. J is TRBJ1-5 and V is TRBV6-6; 10 bases match TRBD1. This CDR3 is built from 15 residues. Germline CDR1 MNHNY, CDR2 SVGAGI (reference sequence). The V gene end was trimmed by 5 bases and the J gene end by 2 bases; junction bases not matched to a gene: 3. CDR3 DNA: TGTGCCAGCAGTGAGGGGACAGGGGGCAATCAGCCCCAGCATTTT. It translates to CASSEGTGGNQPQHF.

In its sample, this clone is medium-sized (0.01 to 0.1%). The chain links TRBV27 to TRBJ1-5; weak D call: TRBD1 (5 bases). The germline V and J ends were trimmed by 6 bases and 6 bases, with 21 bases remaining between them. Looked up from germline, CDR1 is MNHEY and CDR2 is SMNVEV (reference sequence). This CDR3 comprises 16 residues. The CDR3 DNA reads TGTGCCAGCAGCCCCTACACGGACCTAAGGGGTCAGCCCCAGCATTTT. Protein: CASSPYTDLRGQPQHF.

A single count supports this clone. J is TRBJ2-3 and V is TRBV7-3; D remains unclear. V gave up 3 bases and J gave up 1 base, with 8 bases separating them. This CDR3 comprises 14 residues. Germline V gives CDR1 SGHTA, CDR2 FQGTGA. The CDR3 DNA reads as TGTGCCAGCAGCTTTCTAGGGCGCACAGATACGCAGTATTTT. It specifies CASSFLGRTDTQYF. The variable domain in full, completed from reference TRBV7-3 and TRBJ2-3, reads GAGVSQTPSNKVTEKGKYVELRCDPISGHTALYWYRQSLGQGPEFLIYFQGTGAADDSGLPNDRFFAVRPEGSVSTLKIQRTERGDSAVYLCASSFLGRTDTQYFGPGTRLTVL.

V gene TRBV28 combines with J gene TRBJ2-5, with 7 bases aligning to TRBD1. The tail of the sequence fits TRBJ2-7 better, so the J call may be wrong. The CDR3 extends over 15 amino acids. The germline V gene encodes CDR1 MDHEN and CDR2 SYDVKM. CDR3 residues: CASRPGQASSYEQYF. For the CDR3, the DNA is TGTGCCAGCAGACCCGGACAGGCGAGCTCCTACGAGCAGTACTTC.

The rearrangement joins TRBV9 to TRBJ2-5, with D perhaps matching TRBD2 (7 bases). This CDR3 contains 15 residues. The V gene lost 4 bases and the J gene lost 5 bases, with 18 bases spanning the gap. From germline, CDR1 is SGDLS and CDR2 YYNGEE. In DNA form, the CDR3 reads TGTGCCAGCAGCATGGACACGGGGGGCCTGGAGACCCAGTACTTC. Residues: CASSMDTGGLETQYF.

This sequence joins TRBV7-2 and TRBJ2-2, with D uncertain. This CDR3 contains 14 residues. V lost 3 bases to trimming and J lost 6 bases, with 11 bases between them. Germline CDR1 is SGHTA and CDR2 is FQGNSA. CDR3 protein: CASSFGPAAGELFF. CDR3 nucleotides: TGTGCCAGCAGCTTCGGACCGGCCGCCGGGGAGCTGTTTTTT.

The chain combines TRBV23-1 with TRBJ2-7, with unresolved D. TRBV23-1 is sorted into the ORF group, with uncertain function. This CDR3 comprises 13 residues. Trimming stripped 3 bases from V and 6 bases from J, with 12 bases between. CDR3 loop: CASSQWAFPEQYF. Here the CDR3 DNA reads TGCGCCAGCAGTCAGTGGGCCTTTCCCGAGCAGTACTTC.

This clone was observed a single time. The chain employs TRBV29-1 and TRBJ1-1; the match to TRBD1 covers 11 bases. Germline loops: CDR1 SQVTM, CDR2 ANQGSEA. The CDR3 is 15 amino acids. J lost 0 bases, V lost 8 bases, and 8 bases had no gene match. CDR3 loop: CSTGGQGAVNTEAFF. CDR3 nucleotides: TGCAGCACGGGAGGACAGGGGGCAGTGAACACTGAAGCTTTCTTT.

This chain uses TRBV7-3 with TRBJ2-3, with D tentatively TRBD1 (6 bases). Per germline, CDR1 SGHTA and CDR2 FQGTGA. CDR3 length equals 12 residues. Trimming took 5 bases from V and 4 from J, leaving 7 bases between them. In DNA form, the CDR3 reads TGTGCCAGCAGCGAGGGGGCAGATACGCAGTATTTT. Translating it yields CASSEGADTQYF.